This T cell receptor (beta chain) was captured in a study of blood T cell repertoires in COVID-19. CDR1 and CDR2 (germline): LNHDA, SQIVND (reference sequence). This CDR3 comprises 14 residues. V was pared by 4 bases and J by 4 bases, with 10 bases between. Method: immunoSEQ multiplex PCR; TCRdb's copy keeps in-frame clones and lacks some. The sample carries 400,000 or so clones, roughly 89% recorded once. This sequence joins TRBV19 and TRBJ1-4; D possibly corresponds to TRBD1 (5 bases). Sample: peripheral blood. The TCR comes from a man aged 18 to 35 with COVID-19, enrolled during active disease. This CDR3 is CASSTQGVNEKLFF. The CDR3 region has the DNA TGTGCCAGTAGTACCCAGGGCGTTAATGAAAAACTGTTTTTT.